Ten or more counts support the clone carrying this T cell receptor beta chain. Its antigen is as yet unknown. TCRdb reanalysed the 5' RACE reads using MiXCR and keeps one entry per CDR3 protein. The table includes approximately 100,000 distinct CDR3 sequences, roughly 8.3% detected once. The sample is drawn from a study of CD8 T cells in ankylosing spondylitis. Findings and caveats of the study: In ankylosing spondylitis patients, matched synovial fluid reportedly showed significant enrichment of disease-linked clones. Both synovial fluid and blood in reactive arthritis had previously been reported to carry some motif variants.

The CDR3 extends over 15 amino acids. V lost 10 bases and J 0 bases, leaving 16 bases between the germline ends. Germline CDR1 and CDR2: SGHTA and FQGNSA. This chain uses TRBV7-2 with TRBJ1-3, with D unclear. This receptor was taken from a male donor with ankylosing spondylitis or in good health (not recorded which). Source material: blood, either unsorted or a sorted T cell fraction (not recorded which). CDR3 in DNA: TGTGCCACCGCGGACGGGGAAAGCTCTGGAAACACCATATATTTT. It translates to CATADGESSGNTIYF.